A selection of T cell receptor beta chains follows, all from one sample in a study of patients and donors after allogeneic stem cell transplantation. MiXCR, applied by TCRdb to the RT-PCR reads, yields one record per CDR3 protein. The table records 70,000 or so distinct CDR3 sequences, approximately 26% of them present only once. The sample taken for sequencing was blood, either unsorted or a sorted T cell fraction (not recorded which). Receptors were obtained from a human donor who was either an allogeneic HSCT recipient or a stem cell or donor lymphocyte infusion donor (not recorded which). It is not recorded whose cells these are; they may come from a transplant donor. The CDR3 runs from the conserved cysteine through the conserved F or W. D genes are given only for firm matches. Clone size is not always given. Where it is, it says once, few, many or a class for expanded clones.

v_call: TRBV20-1; clone_size: .; d_call: .; j_call: TRBJ2-1; cdr3_aa: CSARGPPRQTYNEQFF; cdr3_nt: TGCAGTGCTAGAGGGCCCCCTAGGCAGACCTACAATGAGCAGTTCTTC
v_call: TRBV25-1; clone_size: .; d_call: TRBD1; j_call: TRBJ2-3; cdr3_aa: CASRDRVEGTDTQYF; cdr3_nt: TGTGCCAGCAGAGACAGGGTGGAAGGCACAGATACGCAGTATTTT
v_call: TRBV29-1; clone_size: .; d_call: .; j_call: TRBJ2-1; cdr3_aa: CSVEDWDWYNEQFF; cdr3_nt: TGCAGCGTTGAAGATTGGGACTGGTACAATGAGCAGTTCTTC
v_call: TRBV7-2; clone_size: .; d_call: TRBD2; j_call: TRBJ2-3; cdr3_aa: CASSLGWRGNTDTQYF; cdr3_nt: TGTGCCAGCAGCTTAGGGTGGCGGGGGAACACAGATACGCAGTATTTT
v_call: TRBV5-5; clone_size: .; d_call: .; j_call: TRBJ1-1; cdr3_aa: CASSPPGFTEAFF; cdr3_nt: TGTGCCAGCAGCCCCCCGGGGTTCACTGAAGCTTTCTTT
v_call: TRBV5-1; clone_size: .; d_call: .; j_call: TRBJ2-1; cdr3_aa: CASSLGGSGNEQFF; cdr3_nt: TGCGCCAGCAGCTTGGGGGGGTCTGGCAATGAGCAGTTCTTC
v_call: TRBV7-2; clone_size: .; d_call: TRBD1; j_call: TRBJ1-3; cdr3_aa: CASSFGIQGDTIYF; cdr3_nt: TGTGCCAGCAGCTTCGGAATTCAGGGGGACACCATATATTTT
v_call: TRBV29-1; clone_size: .; d_call: .; j_call: TRBJ2-1; cdr3_aa: CSVVLGASYNEQFF; cdr3_nt: TGCAGCGTTGTACTCGGGGCGTCCTACAATGAGCAGTTCTTC
v_call: TRBV25-1; clone_size: .; d_call: .; j_call: TRBJ2-5; cdr3_aa: CASRPWSGEETQYF; cdr3_nt: TGTGCCAGCCGCCCGTGGTCAGGGGAAGAGACCCAGTACTTC
v_call: TRBV27; clone_size: few; d_call: TRBD2; j_call: TRBJ2-5; cdr3_aa: CASSPGLGRQETQYF; cdr3_nt: TGTGCCAGCAGTCCGGGACTAGGAAGACAAGAGACCCAGTACTTC
v_call: TRBV30; clone_size: .; d_call: TRBD1; j_call: TRBJ2-7; cdr3_aa: CAWSDGQGFNEQYF; cdr3_nt: TGTGCCTGGAGTGACGGACAGGGGTTCAACGAGCAGTACTTC
v_call: TRBV6-5; clone_size: .; d_call: TRBD1; j_call: TRBJ1-2; cdr3_aa: CASSYTGTASNYGYTF; cdr3_nt: TGTGCCAGCAGTTACACGGGGACAGCCTCTAACTATGGCTACACCTTC
v_call: TRBV18; clone_size: .; d_call: TRBD1; j_call: TRBJ1-5; cdr3_aa: CASSPRMTGDGQPQHF; cdr3_nt: TGTGCCAGCTCACCCAGGATGACAGGGGACGGCCAGCCCCAGCATTTT
v_call: TRBV9; clone_size: many; d_call: TRBD1; j_call: TRBJ1-1; cdr3_aa: CASSSGQGWSEAFF; cdr3_nt: TGTGCCAGCAGCTCAGGACAGGGGTGGAGTGAAGCTTTCTTT
v_call: TRBV7-9; clone_size: .; d_call: .; j_call: TRBJ2-5; cdr3_aa: CASIAGTQQETQYF; cdr3_nt: TGTGCCAGCATCGCCGGGACACAACAAGAGACCCAGTACTTC
v_call: TRBV7-2; clone_size: few; d_call: .; j_call: TRBJ1-5; cdr3_aa: CASSLGPISNQPQHF; cdr3_nt: TGTGCCAGCAGCTTAGGGCCGATTAGCAATCAGCCCCAGCATTTT
v_call: TRBV29-1; clone_size: few; d_call: TRBD1; j_call: TRBJ2-7; cdr3_aa: CSVSGRGRGTIYEQYF; cdr3_nt: TGCAGCGTTTCTGGCAGGGGGCGCGGAACCATCTACGAACAGTACTTC
v_call: TRBV3-1; clone_size: few; d_call: .; j_call: TRBJ2-5; cdr3_aa: CASSTRTEETQYF; cdr3_nt: TGTGCCAGCAGCACAAGGACAGAAGAGACCCAGTACTTC
v_call: TRBV7-2; clone_size: few; d_call: .; j_call: TRBJ1-4; cdr3_aa: CASSLSRATNEKLFF; cdr3_nt: TGTGCCAGCAGTCTCTCCAGGGCAACTAATGAAAAACTGTTTTTT
v_call: TRBV6-4; clone_size: few; d_call: .; j_call: TRBJ2-7; cdr3_aa: CASSDLGDRDAYEQYF; cdr3_nt: TGTGCCAGCAGTGACCTAGGTGACAGAGATGCCTACGAGCAGTACTTC
v_call: TRBV14; clone_size: few; d_call: .; j_call: TRBJ1-1; cdr3_aa: CASSHPRGGVTEAFF; cdr3_nt: TGTGCCAGCAGCCACCCCCGCGGGGGTGTCACTGAAGCTTTCTTT
v_call: TRBV5-5; clone_size: .; d_call: .; j_call: TRBJ2-7; cdr3_aa: CASSLVLWSEQYF; cdr3_nt: TGTGCCAGCAGCTTGGTGCTCTGGAGCGAGCAGTACTTC
v_call: TRBV7-9; clone_size: .; d_call: .; j_call: TRBJ1-1; cdr3_aa: CASSSAENTEAFF; cdr3_nt: TGTGCCAGCAGCAGCGCAGAGAACACTGAAGCTTTCTTT
v_call: TRBV24-1; clone_size: .; d_call: .; j_call: TRBJ2-5; cdr3_aa: CATYGQRIKETQYF; cdr3_nt: TGTGCCACATATGGACAGCGAATTAAAGAGACCCAGTACTTC
v_call: TRBV4-1; clone_size: few; d_call: .; j_call: TRBJ2-3; cdr3_aa: CASSHKYPGLATDTQYF; cdr3_nt: TGCGCCAGCAGCCATAAGTACCCGGGACTCGCCACAGATACGCAGTATTTT
v_call: TRBV5-1; clone_size: many; d_call: .; j_call: TRBJ1-1; cdr3_aa: CASSTLGNSLTEAFF; cdr3_nt: TGCGCCAGCAGTACCCTCGGAAATTCGCTCACTGAAGCTTTCTTT
v_call: TRBV4-1; clone_size: .; d_call: .; j_call: TRBJ2-3; cdr3_aa: CASSQGSGGAEDTQYF; cdr3_nt: TGCGCCAGCAGCCAAGGGTCCGGCGGGGCGGAAGATACGCAGTATTTT
v_call: TRBV6-5; clone_size: .; d_call: TRBD1; j_call: TRBJ2-1; cdr3_aa: CASSYRGGPEQFF; cdr3_nt: TGTGCCAGCAGTTACCGAGGGGGCCCTGAGCAGTTCTTC
v_call: TRBV27; clone_size: few; d_call: .; j_call: TRBJ1-1; cdr3_aa: CASSLAQGRAEAFF; cdr3_nt: TGTGCCAGCAGTTTAGCCCAGGGTCGCGCTGAAGCTTTCTTT
v_call: TRBV5-1; clone_size: many; d_call: .; j_call: TRBJ1-1; cdr3_aa: CASSLVPLGAQGTEAFF; cdr3_nt: TGCGCCAGCAGCTTGGTCCCCCTAGGGGCGCAAGGCACTGAAGCTTTCTTT
v_call: TRBV7-9; clone_size: few; d_call: .; j_call: TRBJ1-5; cdr3_aa: CASKGGGGQPQHF; cdr3_nt: TGTGCCAGCAAAGGGGGAGGAGGTCAGCCCCAGCATTTT
v_call: TRBV29-1; clone_size: many; d_call: TRBD1; j_call: TRBJ1-2; cdr3_aa: CSVTTGEGYTF; cdr3_nt: TGCAGCGTTACTACAGGGGAAGGCTACACCTTC
v_call: TRBV6-5; clone_size: many; d_call: .; j_call: TRBJ1-5; cdr3_aa: CASSYSPLQPQHF; cdr3_nt: TGTGCCAGCAGTTACTCGCCGTTGCAGCCCCAGCATTTT
v_call: TRBV5-1; clone_size: medium-sized; d_call: .; j_call: TRBJ1-1; cdr3_aa: CASSLTGGSALGTEAFF; cdr3_nt: TGCGCCAGCAGCTTGACGGGGGGCTCGGCATTAGGCACTGAAGCTTTCTTT
v_call: TRBV19; clone_size: few; d_call: .; j_call: TRBJ2-1; cdr3_aa: CASTDVEQFF; cdr3_nt: TGTGCCAGTACCGACGTTGAGCAGTTCTTC
v_call: TRBV6-2/TRBV6-3; clone_size: many; d_call: .; j_call: TRBJ1-1; cdr3_aa: CASSSPGQWGTEAFF; cdr3_nt: TGTGCCAGCAGTTCCCCTGGACAATGGGGGACTGAAGCTTTCTTT
v_call: TRBV4-1; clone_size: .; d_call: TRBD1; j_call: TRBJ2-3; cdr3_aa: CASSQWDSSSDTQYF; cdr3_nt: TGCGCCAGCAGCCAGTGGGACAGTTCTTCAGATACGCAGTATTTT